This is a list of T cell receptor beta chains from one sample in a study of blood T cells in healthy people across ages. From the 5' RACE reads, TCRdb called clonotypes with MiXCR, one entry per CDR3 protein. The sample has around 1,500,000 distinct CDR3 sequences, 28% seen once. Sequenced sample: blood. The receptors originated from a woman aged 25 to 39 in good health. Both conserved end residues are trimmed from each CDR3. The order of the fields is J gene, V gene, CDR3 protein.

TRBJ2-7 TRBV10-3 AISDTGYEQY
TRBJ2-1 TRBV4-1 ASSQLGGTDEQF
TRBJ2-7 TRBV30 AWRLAGGTYEQY
TRBJ2-1 TRBV6-5 ASSYSRLAGRNEQF
TRBJ1-5 TRBV20-1 SARDSTGGLVQPQH
TRBJ2-1 TRBV10-3 AIRRDLAGPNNEQF
TRBJ1-5 TRBV30 AWRGAFSNQPQH
TRBJ2-4 TRBV20-1 SAADGNIQY
TRBJ2-7 TRBV13 ASSPGTGKTYEQY
TRBJ2-5 TRBV4-1 ASSQGGLQETQY
TRBJ2-3 TRBV18 ASSPPSEDTQY
TRBJ2-1 TRBV5-1 ATSFGGSIYNEQF
TRBJ2-1 TRBV5-1 ASSLEVYNYNEQF